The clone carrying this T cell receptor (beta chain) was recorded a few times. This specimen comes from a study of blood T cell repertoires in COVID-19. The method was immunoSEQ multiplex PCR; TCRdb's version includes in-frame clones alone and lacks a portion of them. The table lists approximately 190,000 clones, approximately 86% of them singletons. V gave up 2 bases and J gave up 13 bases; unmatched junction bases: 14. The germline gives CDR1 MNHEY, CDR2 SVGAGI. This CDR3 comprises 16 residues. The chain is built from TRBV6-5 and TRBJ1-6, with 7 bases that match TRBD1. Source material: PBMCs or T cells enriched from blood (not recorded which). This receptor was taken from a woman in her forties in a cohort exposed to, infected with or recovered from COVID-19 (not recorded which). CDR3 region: CASSYVGDGTEDPLHF. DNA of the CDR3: TGTGCCAGCAGTTACGTTGGGGACGGGACAGAGGATCCCCTCCACTTT.